This is a list of T cell receptor beta chains from one sample in a study of siplizumab effects on memory and regulatory T cells. Some clones are missing from TCRdb's copy, which holds only in-frame ones; the method was immunoSEQ multiplex PCR. The sample lists approximately 46,000 clones, over 90% occurring once. Sequenced input: CD8+ T cells sorted from blood. Receptors were obtained from a human donor in good health. Each CDR3 is given with its conserved first and last residue. The order of the fields is J gene, D gene, V gene, clone size, CDR3 protein, CDR3 DNA. The D gene is left open where the match is weak. Where a row states a size, it is once, few, many or the class of an expanded clone; other rows omit it.

j_gene: TRBJ2-7; d_gene: -; v_gene: TRBV9; abundance: -; CDR3aa: CASSVGQPYEQYF; CDR3nt: TGTGCCAGCAGCGTAGGGCAGCCCTACGAGCAGTACTTC
j_gene: TRBJ2-2; d_gene: TRBD2; v_gene: TRBV29-1; abundance: -; CDR3aa: CSVRLAGALGLFF; CDR3nt: TGCAGCGTTAGACTAGCGGGAGCTCTAGGGCTGTTTTTT
j_gene: TRBJ1-4; d_gene: -; v_gene: TRBV10-2; abundance: medium-sized; CDR3aa: CASSERATNEKLFF; CDR3nt: TGCGCCAGCAGTGAGAGAGCAACTAATGAAAAACTGTTTTTT
j_gene: TRBJ2-1; d_gene: -; v_gene: TRBV27; abundance: -; CDR3aa: CATSSGNEQFF; CDR3nt: TGTGCCACCAGTTCCGGGAATGAGCAGTTCTTC
j_gene: TRBJ2-7; d_gene: -; v_gene: TRBV27; abundance: -; CDR3aa: CASSLSWGKRPYEQYF; CDR3nt: TGTGCCAGCAGTTTATCTTGGGGGAAGAGGCCTTACGAGCAGTACTTC
j_gene: TRBJ2-1; d_gene: -; v_gene: TRBV7-9; abundance: few; CDR3aa: CASSHPQGNYNEQFF; CDR3nt: TGTGCCAGCAGCCACCCTCAGGGGAACTACAATGAGCAGTTCTTC
j_gene: TRBJ1-2; d_gene: -; v_gene: TRBV7-8; abundance: once; CDR3aa: CASSDLEGGVGGYTF; CDR3nt: TGTGCCAGCAGCGACCTAGAGGGCGGGGTTGGCGGCTACACCTTC
j_gene: TRBJ1-3; d_gene: TRBD1; v_gene: TRBV5-6; abundance: -; CDR3aa: CASSLIRDRPGNTIYF; CDR3nt: TGTGCCAGCAGCCTCATACGGGACAGGCCTGGAAACACCATATATTTT
j_gene: TRBJ1-5; d_gene: -; v_gene: TRBV28; abundance: -; CDR3aa: CASSYDRLQGQPQHF; CDR3nt: TGTGCCAGCAGTTACGACAGGCTGCAGGGTCAGCCCCAGCATTTT
j_gene: TRBJ1-2; d_gene: -; v_gene: TRBV6-5; abundance: once; CDR3aa: CASSYTSSTYGYTF; CDR3nt: TGTGCCAGCAGTTACACTTCCTCAACTTATGGCTACACCTTC
j_gene: TRBJ2-1; d_gene: -; v_gene: TRBV7-9; abundance: once; CDR3aa: CASSGSQYNEQFF; CDR3nt: TGTGCCAGCAGCGGGAGCCAGTACAATGAGCAGTTCTTC
j_gene: TRBJ2-1; d_gene: -; v_gene: TRBV5-1; abundance: -; CDR3aa: CASSLAGTNYNEQFF; CDR3nt: TGCGCCAGCAGCTTGGCTGGGACAAACTACAATGAGCAGTTCTTC
j_gene: TRBJ2-1; d_gene: -; v_gene: TRBV19; abundance: once; CDR3aa: CASTHRLGRGDRNEQFF; CDR3nt: TGTGCCAGTACACACCGTTTGGGGCGCGGGGATCGGAATGAGCAGTTCTTC
j_gene: TRBJ2-1; d_gene: -; v_gene: TRBV2; abundance: -; CDR3aa: CASSERPIYEQFF; CDR3nt: TGTGCCAGCAGCGAAAGACCGATTTATGAGCAGTTCTTC
j_gene: TRBJ1-2; d_gene: -; v_gene: TRBV18; abundance: -; CDR3aa: CASSPEGTDNYGYTF; CDR3nt: TGTGCCAGCTCACCAGAAGGGACCGATAACTATGGCTACACCTTC
j_gene: TRBJ1-1; d_gene: -; v_gene: TRBV7-6; abundance: -; CDR3aa: CASSPEHKGGTEAFF; CDR3nt: TGTGCCAGCAGCCCAGAACATAAGGGAGGCACTGAAGCTTTCTTT
j_gene: TRBJ2-2; d_gene: TRBD1; v_gene: TRBV27; abundance: -; CDR3aa: CASTWTGAGVTGELFF; CDR3nt: TGTGCCAGCACCTGGACAGGGGCTGGTGTCACCGGGGAGCTGTTTTTT
j_gene: TRBJ2-7; d_gene: -; v_gene: TRBV14; abundance: -; CDR3aa: CARLSDSHPAYEQYF; CDR3nt: TGTGCCCGACTCTCGGACTCCCACCCCGCGTACGAGCAGTACTTC
j_gene: TRBJ1-1; d_gene: -; v_gene: TRBV28; abundance: -; CDR3aa: CASSPVGTEAFF; CDR3nt: TGTGCCAGCAGTCCCGTGGGCACTGAAGCTTTCTTT
j_gene: TRBJ2-1; d_gene: TRBD1; v_gene: TRBV5-1; abundance: -; CDR3aa: CASSFQGGRGYNEQFF; CDR3nt: TGCGCCAGCAGCTTTCAAGGGGGCAGGGGCTACAATGAGCAGTTCTTC
j_gene: TRBJ1-5; d_gene: -; v_gene: TRBV2; abundance: -; CDR3aa: CASSEDGGYSNQPQHF; CDR3nt: TGCGCCAGCAGTGAAGATGGGGGCTATAGCAATCAGCCCCAGCATTTT
j_gene: TRBJ2-2; d_gene: -; v_gene: TRBV6-6; abundance: few; CDR3aa: CASSYNPVNTGELFF; CDR3nt: TGTGCCAGCAGTTACAATCCAGTCAACACCGGGGAGCTGTTTTTT
j_gene: TRBJ2-1; d_gene: TRBD2; v_gene: TRBV11-2; abundance: -; CDR3aa: CASSPSGRVSYNEQFF; CDR3nt: TGTGCCAGCAGCCCTAGCGGGAGGGTGTCCTACAATGAGCAGTTCTTC
j_gene: TRBJ1-5; d_gene: -; v_gene: TRBV7-9; abundance: -; CDR3aa: CASSPTGSGGLPQHF; CDR3nt: TGTGCCAGCAGCCCAACGGGGTCTGGAGGGCTTCCCCAGCATTTT
j_gene: TRBJ2-7; d_gene: -; v_gene: TRBV27; abundance: once; CDR3aa: CATRRGGFYYEQYF; CDR3nt: TGTGCCACTCGACGTGGGGGTTTCTACTACGAGCAGTACTTC
j_gene: TRBJ2-1; d_gene: TRBD2; v_gene: TRBV2; abundance: -; CDR3aa: CASSQLAGEQFF; CDR3nt: TGTGCCAGCAGTCAACTAGCGGGAGAGCAGTTCTTC
j_gene: TRBJ2-2; d_gene: TRBD1; v_gene: TRBV5-6; abundance: once; CDR3aa: CASSSGQANTGELFF; CDR3nt: TGTGCCAGCAGCTCCGGACAGGCGAACACCGGGGAGCTGTTTTTT
j_gene: TRBJ2-3; d_gene: -; v_gene: TRBV28; abundance: -; CDR3aa: CASSLLWMGLLTDTQYF; CDR3nt: TGTGCCAGCAGTTTATTGTGGATGGGTCTCCTCACAGATACGCAGTATTTT